This TCR beta chain came from a study of identical twins. CDR1 and CDR2 (germline): ENHRY, SYGVKD. There are 14 residues in the CDR3. With 4 bases removed from V and 2 bases from J, the gap between germline ends came to 8 bases. TCRdb redid the calling of the 5' RACE reads with MiXCR, one entry per CDR3 protein. The sample lists 450,000 or so distinct CDR3 sequences, approximately 14% seen once, with more than 0.8% in the top ten. The same specimen was also included in a second study, on yellow fever vaccine responses in identical twins.

This receptor was taken from a woman between 18 and 29 years old in good health. The sample was CD4+ T cells sorted from blood. This sequence joins TRBV10-3 and TRBJ2-2; the D gene is possibly TRBD2 (5 bases). DNA of the CDR3: TGTGCCATCAGTGGACCGGGAAACACCGGGGAGCTGTTTTTT. Translation: CAISGPGNTGELFF.